This T cell receptor beta chain comes out of a study of OX40 agonist ivuxolimab in advanced cancers. For the study at large: Hepatocellular carcinoma, melanoma, renal cell or head and neck cancer affected the dose-escalation patients. Under the entry rules, prior anti-PD-1, anti-PD-L1 or anti-CTLA-4 therapy was allowed, and 35% to 40% had some.

Using immunoSEQ multiplex PCR, the repertoire was profiled, and TCRdb retains in-frame clones only, with some absent. Of 45,000 to 65,000 clones listed, approximately 85% are singletons. V gave up 0 bases and J gave up 6 bases; unmatched junction bases: 9. The CDR3 extends over 16 amino acids. Germline V CDR1 and CDR2: SGHTA, FQGNSA. This sequence joins TRBV7-2 and TRBJ1-1, with 8 bases lining up with TRBD1. This material consisted of CD4+ or CD8+ T cells sorted from blood, taken in a trial of the OX40 agonist ivuxolimab. This TCR came from an adult with an advanced solid tumor such as melanoma, head and neck, liver or kidney cancer. Written as DNA, the CDR3 is TGTGCCAGCAGCTTAGCGGGCAGACAGGGGAAAGCTGAAGCTTTCTTT. Residues: CASSLAGRQGKAEAFF.